Reported below is one T cell receptor (beta chain). Its antigen remains unknown. The data are from a study of a mutant IDH1 vaccine in newly diagnosed glioma. Whole-study context: Eight vaccine doses were administered to patients at weeks 1, 3, 5, 7, 11, 15, 19 and 23. Vaccines were first given 4-6 weeks after radiotherapy alone, or with temozolomide cycles.

Sequenced by immunoSEQ multiplex PCR; TCRdb stores in-frame clones only, minus some. Of approximately 60,000 clones in the sample, around 84% were seen once. Germline values: CDR1 SGDLS, CDR2 YYNGEE. The CDR3 covers 12 residues. V gave up 4 bases and J gave up 4 bases, with 6 bases separating them. Study-level points and caveats: Vaccination elicited immune responses in roughly 92% of patients.

As to time point: week 23, last vaccination. The content of each vaccine dose was 300 ug of mutant IDH1 20-mer peptide, and topical imiquimod accompanied it. The V call is TRBV9, the J call TRBJ1-3; D unclear. This receptor was taken from a man aged 30 to 45 with glioma. The sequenced sample was PBMCs, obtained from a glioma patient whose treatment included an IDH1 peptide vaccine. For the CDR3, the DNA is TGTGCCAGCAGCCTAGGGGGAAACACCATATATTTT. Amino acid sequence: CASSLGGNTIYF.